This TCR beta chain was observed in a study of T cell responses to AZD1222 COVID-19 vaccine. Method: immunoSEQ multiplex PCR; TCRdb's copy keeps in-frame clones and lacks some. Seen here are 100,000 to 150,000 clones, about 88% observed once, and the top ten hold around a quarter. Broader study findings: Targets within unmutated variant regions were reportedly found for nearly half of spike-specific TCRs. Most donors were white British and more were female, and clonal diversity was possibly underestimated. The repertoires were collected only after the peak T cell response.

Comment on this clone: Its antigen is not identified.

The CDR3 extends over 15 amino acids. The V and J ends lost 6 bases and 4 bases, in that order; junction bases with no gene match: 8. Germline V gives CDR1 MNHEY, CDR2 SMNVEV (reference sequence). This receptor was identified in an adult in good health. The specimen was peripheral blood, collected on day 0 of AZD1222 vaccination. This sequence joins TRBV27 and TRBJ1-2; TRBD1 agrees at 10 bases. The CDR3, as DNA: TGTGCCAGCAGCCGATCGGGACAGGGGTTCTATGGCTACACCTTC. As protein: CASSRSGQGFYGYTF.